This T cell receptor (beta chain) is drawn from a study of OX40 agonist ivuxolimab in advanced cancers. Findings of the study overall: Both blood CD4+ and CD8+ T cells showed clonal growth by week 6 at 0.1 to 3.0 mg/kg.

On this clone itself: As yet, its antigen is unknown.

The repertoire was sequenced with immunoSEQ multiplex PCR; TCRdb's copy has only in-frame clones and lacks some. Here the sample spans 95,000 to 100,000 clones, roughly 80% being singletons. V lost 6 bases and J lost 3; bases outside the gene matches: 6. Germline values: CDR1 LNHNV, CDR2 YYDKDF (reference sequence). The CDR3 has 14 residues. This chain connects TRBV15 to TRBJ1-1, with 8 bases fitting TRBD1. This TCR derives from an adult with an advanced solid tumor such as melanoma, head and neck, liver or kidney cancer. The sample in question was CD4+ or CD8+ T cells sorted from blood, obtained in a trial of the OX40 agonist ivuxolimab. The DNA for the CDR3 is TGTGCCACCAGTAGGACAGGGCGATACACTGAAGCTTTCTTT. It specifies CATSRTGRYTEAFF.